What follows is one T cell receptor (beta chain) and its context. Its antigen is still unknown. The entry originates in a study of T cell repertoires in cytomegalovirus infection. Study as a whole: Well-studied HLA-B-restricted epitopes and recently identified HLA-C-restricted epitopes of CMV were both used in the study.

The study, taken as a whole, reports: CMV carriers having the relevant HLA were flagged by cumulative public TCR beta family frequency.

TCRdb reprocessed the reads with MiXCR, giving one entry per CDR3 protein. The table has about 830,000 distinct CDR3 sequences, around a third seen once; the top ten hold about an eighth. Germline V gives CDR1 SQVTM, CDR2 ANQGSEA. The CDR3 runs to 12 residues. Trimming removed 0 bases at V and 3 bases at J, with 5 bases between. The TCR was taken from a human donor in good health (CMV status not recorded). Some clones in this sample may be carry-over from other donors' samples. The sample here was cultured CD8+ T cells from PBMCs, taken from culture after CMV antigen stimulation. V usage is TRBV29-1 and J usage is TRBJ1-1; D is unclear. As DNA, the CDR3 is TGCAGCGTTGAAGATGACTACACTGAAGCTTTCTTT. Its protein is CSVEDDYTEAFF.